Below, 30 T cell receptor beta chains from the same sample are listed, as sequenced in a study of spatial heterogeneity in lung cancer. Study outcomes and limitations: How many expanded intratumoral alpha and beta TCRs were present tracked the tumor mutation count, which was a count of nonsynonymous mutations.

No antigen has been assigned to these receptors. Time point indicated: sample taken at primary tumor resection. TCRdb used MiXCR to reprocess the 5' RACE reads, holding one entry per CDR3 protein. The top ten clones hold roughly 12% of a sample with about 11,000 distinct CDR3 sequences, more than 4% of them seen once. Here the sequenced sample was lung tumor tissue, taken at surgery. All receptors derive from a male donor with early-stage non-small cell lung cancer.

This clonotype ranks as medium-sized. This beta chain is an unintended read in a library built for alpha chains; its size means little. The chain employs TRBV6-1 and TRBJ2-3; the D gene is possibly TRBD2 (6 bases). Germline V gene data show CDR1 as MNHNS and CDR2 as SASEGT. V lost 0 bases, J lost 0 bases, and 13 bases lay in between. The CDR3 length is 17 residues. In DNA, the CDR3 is TGTGCCAGCAGTGAAGCGCTGGCTAGCGTTAGCACAGATACGCAGTATTTT. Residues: CASSEALASVSTDTQYF.

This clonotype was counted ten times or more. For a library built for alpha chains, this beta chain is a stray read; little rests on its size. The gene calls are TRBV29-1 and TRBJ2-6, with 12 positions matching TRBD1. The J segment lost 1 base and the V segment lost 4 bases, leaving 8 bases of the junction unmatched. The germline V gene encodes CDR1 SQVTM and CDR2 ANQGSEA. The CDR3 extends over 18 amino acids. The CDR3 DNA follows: TGCAGCGTTGGGACTCGGGACAGGGGGCTGTCTGGGGCCAACGTCCTGACTTTC. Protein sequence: CSVGTRDRGLSGANVLTF.

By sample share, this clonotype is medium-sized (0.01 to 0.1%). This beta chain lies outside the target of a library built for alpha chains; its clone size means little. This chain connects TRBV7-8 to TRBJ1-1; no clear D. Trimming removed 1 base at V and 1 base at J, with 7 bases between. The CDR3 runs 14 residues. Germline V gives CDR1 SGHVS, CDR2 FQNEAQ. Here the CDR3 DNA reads TGTGCCAGCAGCTTAGGAGAGAAGAACACTGAAGCTTTCTTT. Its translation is CASSLGEKNTEAFF.

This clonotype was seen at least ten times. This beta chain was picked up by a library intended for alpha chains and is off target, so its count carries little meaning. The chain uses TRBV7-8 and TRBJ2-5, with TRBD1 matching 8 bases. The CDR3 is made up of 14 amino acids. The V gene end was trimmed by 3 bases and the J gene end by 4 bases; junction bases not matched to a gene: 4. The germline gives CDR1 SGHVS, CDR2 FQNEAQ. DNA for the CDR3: TGTGCCAGCAGCTTCGGACAGGGTGGAGAGACCCAGTACTTC. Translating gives CASSFGQGGETQYF.

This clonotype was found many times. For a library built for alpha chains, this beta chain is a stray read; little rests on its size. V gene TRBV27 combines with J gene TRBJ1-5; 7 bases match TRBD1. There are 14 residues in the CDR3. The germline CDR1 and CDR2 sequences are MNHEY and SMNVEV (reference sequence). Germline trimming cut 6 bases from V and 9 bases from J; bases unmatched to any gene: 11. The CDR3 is CASRGNTGEAPQHF. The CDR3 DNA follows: TGTGCCAGCAGGGGAAACACAGGGGAAGCGCCCCAGCATTTT.

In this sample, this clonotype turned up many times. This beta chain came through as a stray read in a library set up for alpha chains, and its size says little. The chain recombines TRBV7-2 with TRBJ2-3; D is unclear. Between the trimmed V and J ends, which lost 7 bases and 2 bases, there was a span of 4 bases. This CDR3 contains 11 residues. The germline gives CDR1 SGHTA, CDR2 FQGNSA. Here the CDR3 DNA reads TGTGCCAGCACAATCACAGATACGCAGTATTTT. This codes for CASTITDTQYF.

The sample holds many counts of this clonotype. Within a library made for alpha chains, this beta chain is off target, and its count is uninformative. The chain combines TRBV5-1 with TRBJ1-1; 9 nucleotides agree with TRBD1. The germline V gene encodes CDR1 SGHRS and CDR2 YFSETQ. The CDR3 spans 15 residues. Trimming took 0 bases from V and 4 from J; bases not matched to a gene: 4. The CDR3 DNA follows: TGCGCCAGCAGCTTGGGGGACAGGGTAATCACTGAAGCTTTCTTT. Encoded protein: CASSLGDRVITEAFF. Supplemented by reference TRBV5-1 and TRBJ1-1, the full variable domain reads KAGVTQTPRYLIKTRGQQVTLSCSPISGHRSVSWYQQTPGQGLQFLFEYFSETQRNKGNFPGRFSGRQFSNSRSEMNVSTLELGDSALYLCASSLGDRVITEAFFGQGTRLTVV.

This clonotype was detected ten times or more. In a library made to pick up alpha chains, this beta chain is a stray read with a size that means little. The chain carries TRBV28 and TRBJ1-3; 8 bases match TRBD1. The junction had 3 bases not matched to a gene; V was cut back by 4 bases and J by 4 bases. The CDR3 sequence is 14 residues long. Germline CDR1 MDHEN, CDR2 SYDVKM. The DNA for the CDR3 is TGTGCCAGCAGTTCAGGGGGCGAAGGAAACACCATATATTTT. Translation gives CASSSGGEGNTIYF. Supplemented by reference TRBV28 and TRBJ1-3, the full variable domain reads DVKVTQSSRYLVKRTGEKVFLECVQDMDHENMFWYRQDPGLGLRLIYFSYDVKMKEKGDIPEGYSVSREKKERFSLILESASTNQTSMYLCASSSGGEGNTIYFGEGSWLTVV.

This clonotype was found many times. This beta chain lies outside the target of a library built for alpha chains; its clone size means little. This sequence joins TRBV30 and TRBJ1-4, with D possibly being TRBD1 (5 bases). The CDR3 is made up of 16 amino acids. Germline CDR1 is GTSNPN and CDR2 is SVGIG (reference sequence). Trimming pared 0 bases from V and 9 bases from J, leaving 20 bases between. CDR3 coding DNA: TGTGCCTGGAGTGTACTTTCGGCAGTTGGGACCAAAAAACTGTTTTTT. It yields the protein CAWSVLSAVGTKKLFF.

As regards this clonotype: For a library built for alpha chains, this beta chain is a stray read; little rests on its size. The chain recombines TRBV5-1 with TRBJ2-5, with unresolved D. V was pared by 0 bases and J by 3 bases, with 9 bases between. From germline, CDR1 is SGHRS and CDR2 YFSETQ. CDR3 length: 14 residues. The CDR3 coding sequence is TGCGCCAGCAGCTTGGGGACGACCGAAGAGACCCAGTACTTC. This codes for CASSLGTTEETQYF.

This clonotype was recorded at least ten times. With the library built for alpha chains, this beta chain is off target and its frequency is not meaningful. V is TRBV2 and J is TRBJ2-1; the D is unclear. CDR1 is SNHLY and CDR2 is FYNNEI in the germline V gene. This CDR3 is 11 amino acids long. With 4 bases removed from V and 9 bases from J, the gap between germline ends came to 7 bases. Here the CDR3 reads CASSVSGEQFF. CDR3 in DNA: TGTGCCAGCAGTGTGTCGGGTGAGCAGTTCTTC.

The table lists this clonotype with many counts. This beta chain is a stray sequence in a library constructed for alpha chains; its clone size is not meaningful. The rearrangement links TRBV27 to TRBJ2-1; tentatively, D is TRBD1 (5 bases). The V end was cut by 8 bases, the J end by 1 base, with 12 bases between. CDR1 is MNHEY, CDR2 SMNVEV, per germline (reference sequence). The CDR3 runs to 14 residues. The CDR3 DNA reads TGTGCCAGCGGTTCAGGGTTATCCTACAATGAGCAGTTCTTC. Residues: CASGSGLSYNEQFF.

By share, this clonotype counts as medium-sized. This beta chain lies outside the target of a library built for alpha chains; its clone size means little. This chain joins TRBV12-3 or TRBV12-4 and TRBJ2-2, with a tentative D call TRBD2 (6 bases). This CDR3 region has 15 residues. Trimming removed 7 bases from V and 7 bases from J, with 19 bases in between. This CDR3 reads CASTPQEVGGGELFF. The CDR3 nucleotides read TGTGCCAGCACCCCCCAGGAGGTCGGGGGCGGGGAGCTGTTTTTT.

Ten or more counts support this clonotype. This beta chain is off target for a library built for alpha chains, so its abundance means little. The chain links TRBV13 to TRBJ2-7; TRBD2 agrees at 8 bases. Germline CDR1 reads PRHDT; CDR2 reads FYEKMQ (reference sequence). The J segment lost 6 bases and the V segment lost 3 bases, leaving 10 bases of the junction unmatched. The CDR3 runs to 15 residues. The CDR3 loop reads CASSLRGAASREQYF. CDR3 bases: TGTGCCAGCAGCTTGCGGGGGGCGGCTTCTCGCGAGCAGTACTTC.

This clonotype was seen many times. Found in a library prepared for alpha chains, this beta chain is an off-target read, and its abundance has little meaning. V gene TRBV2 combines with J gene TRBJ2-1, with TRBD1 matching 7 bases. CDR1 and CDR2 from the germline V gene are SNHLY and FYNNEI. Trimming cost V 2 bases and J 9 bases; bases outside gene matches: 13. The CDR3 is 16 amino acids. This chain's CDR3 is CASSENRDSLRSEQFF. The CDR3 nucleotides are TGTGCCAGCAGTGAAAACCGGGACAGCCTCCGGAGTGAGCAGTTCTTC. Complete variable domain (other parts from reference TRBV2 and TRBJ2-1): EPEVTQTPSHQVTQMGQEVILRCVPISNHLYFYWYRQILGQKVEFLVSFYNNEISEKSEIFDDQFSVERPDGSNFTLKIRSTKLEDSAMYFCASSENRDSLRSEQFFGPGTRLTVL.

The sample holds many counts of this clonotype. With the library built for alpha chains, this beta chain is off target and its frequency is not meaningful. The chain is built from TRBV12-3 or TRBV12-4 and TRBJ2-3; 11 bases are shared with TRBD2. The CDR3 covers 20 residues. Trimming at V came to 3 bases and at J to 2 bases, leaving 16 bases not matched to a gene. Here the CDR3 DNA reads TGTGCCAGCAGTTTTATTAACCTACTGCTAGCGGGAGGTTACACAGATACGCAGTATTTT. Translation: CASSFINLLLAGGYTDTQYF.

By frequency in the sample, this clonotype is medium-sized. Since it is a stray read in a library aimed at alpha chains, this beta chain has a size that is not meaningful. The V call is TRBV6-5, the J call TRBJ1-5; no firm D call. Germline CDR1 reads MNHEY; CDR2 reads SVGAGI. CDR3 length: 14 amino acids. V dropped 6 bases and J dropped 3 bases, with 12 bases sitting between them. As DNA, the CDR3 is TGTGCCAGCAGCCCGGACGGATTCAATCAGCCCCAGCATTTT. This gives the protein CASSPDGFNQPQHF.

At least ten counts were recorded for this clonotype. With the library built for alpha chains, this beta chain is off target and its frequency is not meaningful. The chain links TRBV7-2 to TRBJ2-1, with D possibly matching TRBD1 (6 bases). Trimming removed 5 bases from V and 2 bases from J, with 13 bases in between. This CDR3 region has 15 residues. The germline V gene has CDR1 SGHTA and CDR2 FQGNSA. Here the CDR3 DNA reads TGTGCCAGCAGCGATAGGGGGTACCCCTACAATGAGCAGTTCTTC. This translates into CASSDRGYPYNEQFF.

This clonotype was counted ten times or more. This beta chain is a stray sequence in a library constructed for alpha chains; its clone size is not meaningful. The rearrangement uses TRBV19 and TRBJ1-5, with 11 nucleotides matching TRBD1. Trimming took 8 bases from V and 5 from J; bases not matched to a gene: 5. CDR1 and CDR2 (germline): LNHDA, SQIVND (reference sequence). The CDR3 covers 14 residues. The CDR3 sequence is CASRTGQGDQPQHF. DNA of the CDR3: TGTGCCAGTCGGACGGGACAGGGGGATCAGCCCCAGCATTTT.

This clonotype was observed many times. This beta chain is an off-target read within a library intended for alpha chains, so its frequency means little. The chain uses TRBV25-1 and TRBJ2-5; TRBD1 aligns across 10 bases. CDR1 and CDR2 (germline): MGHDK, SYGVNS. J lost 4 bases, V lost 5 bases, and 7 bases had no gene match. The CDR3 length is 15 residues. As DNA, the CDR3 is TGTGCCAGCAGTCGACAGGGGGCCTTAGGAGAGACCCAGTACTTC. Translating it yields CASSRQGALGETQYF. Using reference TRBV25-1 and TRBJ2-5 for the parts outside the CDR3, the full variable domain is EADIYQTPRYLVIGTGKKITLECSQTMGHDKMYWYQQDPGMELHLIHYSYGVNSTEKGDLSSESTVSRIRTEHFPLTLESARPSHTSQYLCASSRQGALGETQYFGPGTRLLVL.

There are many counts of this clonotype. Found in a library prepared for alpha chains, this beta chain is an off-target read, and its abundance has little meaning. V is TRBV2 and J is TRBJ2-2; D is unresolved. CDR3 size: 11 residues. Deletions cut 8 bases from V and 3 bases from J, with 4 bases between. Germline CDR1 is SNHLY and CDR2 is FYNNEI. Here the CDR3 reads CASEYTGELFF. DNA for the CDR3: TGTGCCAGCGAGTACACCGGGGAGCTGTTTTTT.

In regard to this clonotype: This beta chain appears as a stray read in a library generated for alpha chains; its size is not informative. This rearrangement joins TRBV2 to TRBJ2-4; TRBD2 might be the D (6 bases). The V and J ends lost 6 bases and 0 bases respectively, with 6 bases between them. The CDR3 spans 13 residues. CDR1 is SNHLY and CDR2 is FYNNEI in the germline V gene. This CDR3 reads CASRGLAKNIQYF. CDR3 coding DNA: TGTGCCAGCAGGGGACTAGCCAAAAACATTCAGTACTTC.

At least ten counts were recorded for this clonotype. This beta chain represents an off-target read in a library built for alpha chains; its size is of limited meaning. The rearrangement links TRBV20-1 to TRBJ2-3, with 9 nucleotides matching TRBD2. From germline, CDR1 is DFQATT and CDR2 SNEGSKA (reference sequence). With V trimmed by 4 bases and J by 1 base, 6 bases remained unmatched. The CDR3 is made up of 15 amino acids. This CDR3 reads CSAILASGGTDTQYF. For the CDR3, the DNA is TGCAGTGCTATCCTGGCTAGCGGGGGCACAGATACGCAGTATTTT.

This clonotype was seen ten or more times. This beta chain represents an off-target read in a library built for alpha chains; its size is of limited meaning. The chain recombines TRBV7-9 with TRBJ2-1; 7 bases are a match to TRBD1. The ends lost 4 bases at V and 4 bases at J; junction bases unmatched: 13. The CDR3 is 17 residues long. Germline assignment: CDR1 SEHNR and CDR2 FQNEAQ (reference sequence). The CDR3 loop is CASSSPPDRELYNEQFF. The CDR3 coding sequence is TGTGCCAGCAGCTCACCTCCTGACAGGGAACTATACAATGAGCAGTTCTTC. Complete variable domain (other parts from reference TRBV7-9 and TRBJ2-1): DTGVSQNPRHKITKRGQNVTFRCDPISEHNRLYWYRQTLGQGPEFLTYFQNEAQLEKSRLLSDRFSAERPKGSFSTLEIQRTEQGDSAMYLCASSSPPDRELYNEQFFGPGTRLTVL.

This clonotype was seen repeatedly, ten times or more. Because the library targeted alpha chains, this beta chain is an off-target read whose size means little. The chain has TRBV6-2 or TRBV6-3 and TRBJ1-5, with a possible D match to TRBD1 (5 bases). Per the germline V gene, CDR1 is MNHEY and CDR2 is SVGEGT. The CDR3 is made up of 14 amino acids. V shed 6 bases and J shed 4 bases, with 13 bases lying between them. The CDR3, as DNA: TGTGCCAGCAGACCCGACAGCATGAATCAGCCCCAGCATTTT. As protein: CASRPDSMNQPQHF.

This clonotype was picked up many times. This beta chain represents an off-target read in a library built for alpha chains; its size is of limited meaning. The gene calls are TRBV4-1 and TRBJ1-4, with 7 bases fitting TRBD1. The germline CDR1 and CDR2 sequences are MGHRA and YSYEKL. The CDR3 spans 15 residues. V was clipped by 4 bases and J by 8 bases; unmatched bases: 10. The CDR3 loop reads CASSLTRQGDEKLFF. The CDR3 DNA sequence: TGCGCCAGCAGCCTTACCCGACAGGGCGACGAAAAACTGTTTTTT.

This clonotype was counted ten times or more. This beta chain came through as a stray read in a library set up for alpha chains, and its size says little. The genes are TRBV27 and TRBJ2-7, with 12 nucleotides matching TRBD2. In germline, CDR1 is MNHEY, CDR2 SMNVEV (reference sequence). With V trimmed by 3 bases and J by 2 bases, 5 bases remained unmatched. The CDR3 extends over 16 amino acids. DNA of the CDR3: TGTGCCAGCAGTTTGAGACTAGCGGGAGCACCCTACGAGCAGTACTTC. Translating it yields CASSLRLAGAPYEQYF.

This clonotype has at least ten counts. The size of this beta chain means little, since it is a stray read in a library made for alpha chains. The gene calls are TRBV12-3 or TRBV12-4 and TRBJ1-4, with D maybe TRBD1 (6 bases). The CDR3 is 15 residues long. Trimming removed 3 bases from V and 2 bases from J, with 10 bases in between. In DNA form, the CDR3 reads TGTGCCAGCAGTTTTACAGGGTTCACTAATGAAAAACTGTTTTTT. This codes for CASSFTGFTNEKLFF.

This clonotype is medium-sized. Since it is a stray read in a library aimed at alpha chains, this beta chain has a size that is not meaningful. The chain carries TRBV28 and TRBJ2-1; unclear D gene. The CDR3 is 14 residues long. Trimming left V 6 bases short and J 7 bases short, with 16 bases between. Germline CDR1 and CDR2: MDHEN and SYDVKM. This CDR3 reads CASSLSFPLNEQFF. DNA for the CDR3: TGTGCCAGCAGCCTCTCCTTCCCGTTGAATGAGCAGTTCTTC.

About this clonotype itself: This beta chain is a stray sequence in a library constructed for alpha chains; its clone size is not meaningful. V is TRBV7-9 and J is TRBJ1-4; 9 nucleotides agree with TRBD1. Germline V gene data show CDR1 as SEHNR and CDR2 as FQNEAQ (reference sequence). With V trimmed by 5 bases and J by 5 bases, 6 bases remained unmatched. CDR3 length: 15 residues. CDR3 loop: CASSQRQGENEKLFF. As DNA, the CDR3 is TGTGCCAGCAGCCAGAGACAGGGGGAGAATGAAAAACTGTTTTTT.